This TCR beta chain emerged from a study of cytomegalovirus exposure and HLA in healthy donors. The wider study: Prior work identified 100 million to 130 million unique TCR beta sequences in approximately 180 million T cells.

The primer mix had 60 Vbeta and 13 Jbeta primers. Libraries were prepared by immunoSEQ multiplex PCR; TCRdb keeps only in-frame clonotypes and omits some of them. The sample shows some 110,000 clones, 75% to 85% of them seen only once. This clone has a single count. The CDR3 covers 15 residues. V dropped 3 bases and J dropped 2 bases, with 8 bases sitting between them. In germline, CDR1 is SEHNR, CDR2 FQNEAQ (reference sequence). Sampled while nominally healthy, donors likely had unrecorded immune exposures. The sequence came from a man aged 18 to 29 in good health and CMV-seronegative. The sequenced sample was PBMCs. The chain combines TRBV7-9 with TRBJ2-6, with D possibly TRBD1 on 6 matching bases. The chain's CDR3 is CASSFTGTGANVLTF. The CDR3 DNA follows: TGTGCCAGCAGCTTTACAGGGACTGGGGCCAACGTCCTGACTTTC.